The clone carrying this T cell receptor (beta chain) was observed once. The data stem from a study of blood T cell repertoires in COVID-19. About the study: The samples span acute and convalescent COVID-19 from the United States, Italy and Spain. From T cells, B-cell-depleted T cells, or PBMCs came the material, which was cDNA or gDNA.

Per the original methods: Estimation of nucleated cell counts relied on the amplification of reference gene primers. Clones were sequenced by immunoSEQ multiplex PCR, and TCRdb holds only the in-frame ones, with some missing. V and J calls and clone size are those listed in that table; D and trimming were worked out from the DNA. This repertoire shows roughly 66,000 clones, 82% found once; its top ten account for less than 8.5%. The receptor's source is a man aged 60-69 years with acute or convalescent COVID-19. Input material: peripheral blood.

CDR3 DNA: TGCGCCAGCAGCTTGACAGGGCTTAGCAATCAGCCCCAGCATTTT. It is translated as CASSLTGLSNQPQHF. This chain uses TRBV5-1 with TRBJ1-5; D possibly corresponds to TRBD1 (6 bases). This CDR3 has 15 residues. The V gene lost 1 base and the J gene lost 0 bases, with 8 bases spanning the gap. CDR1 is SGHRS, CDR2 YFSETQ, per germline. The full variable domain, completed using reference TRBV5-1 and TRBJ1-5, is KAGVTQTPRYLIKTRGQQVTLSCSPISGHRSVSWYQQTPGQGLQFLFEYFSETQRNKGNFPGRFSGRQFSNSRSEMNVSTLELGDSALYLCASSLTGLSNQPQHFGDGTRLSIL.